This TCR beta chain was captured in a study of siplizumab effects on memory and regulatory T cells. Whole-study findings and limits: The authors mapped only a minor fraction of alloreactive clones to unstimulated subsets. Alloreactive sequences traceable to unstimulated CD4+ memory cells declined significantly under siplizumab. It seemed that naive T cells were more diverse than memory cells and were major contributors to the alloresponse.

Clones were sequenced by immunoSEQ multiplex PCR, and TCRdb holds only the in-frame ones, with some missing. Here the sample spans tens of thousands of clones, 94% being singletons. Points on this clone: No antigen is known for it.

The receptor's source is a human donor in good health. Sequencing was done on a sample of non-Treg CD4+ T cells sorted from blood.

CDR3 sequence reads: CASSLAVRALVTHNEQFF. The CDR3 nucleotides are TGCGCCAGCAGCTTGGCCGTTCGGGCTCTCGTAACGCATAATGAGCAGTTCTTC. This chain connects TRBV5-1 to TRBJ2-1; no clear D gene. Germline V CDR1 and CDR2: SGHRS, YFSETQ. Trimming removed 0 bases at V and 7 bases at J, with 23 bases between. There are 18 residues in the CDR3. Drawing the rest from reference TRBV5-1 and TRBJ2-1, the complete variable domain is KAGVTQTPRYLIKTRGQQVTLSCSPISGHRSVSWYQQTPGQGLQFLFEYFSETQRNKGNFPGRFSGRQFSNSRSEMNVSTLELGDSALYLCASSLAVRALVTHNEQFFGPGTRLTVL.